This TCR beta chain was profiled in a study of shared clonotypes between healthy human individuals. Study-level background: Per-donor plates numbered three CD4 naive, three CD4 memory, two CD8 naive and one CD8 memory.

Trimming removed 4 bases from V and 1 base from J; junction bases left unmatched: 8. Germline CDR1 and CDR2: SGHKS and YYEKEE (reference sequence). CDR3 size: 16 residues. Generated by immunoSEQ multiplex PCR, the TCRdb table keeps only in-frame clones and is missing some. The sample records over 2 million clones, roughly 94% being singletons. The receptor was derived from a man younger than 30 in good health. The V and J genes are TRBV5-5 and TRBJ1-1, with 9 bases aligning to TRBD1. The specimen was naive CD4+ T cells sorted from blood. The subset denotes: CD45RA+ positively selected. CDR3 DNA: TGTGCCAGCAGCAGCGGTTGGACAGGGGCGAACACTGAAGCTTTCTTT. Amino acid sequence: CASSSGWTGANTEAFF. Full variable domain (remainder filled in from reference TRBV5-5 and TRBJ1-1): DAGVTQSPTHLIKTRGQQVTLRCSPISGHKSVSWYQQVLGQGPQFIFQYYEKEERGRGNFPDRFSARQFPNYSSELNVNALLLGDSALYLCASSSGWTGANTEAFFGQGTRLTVV.